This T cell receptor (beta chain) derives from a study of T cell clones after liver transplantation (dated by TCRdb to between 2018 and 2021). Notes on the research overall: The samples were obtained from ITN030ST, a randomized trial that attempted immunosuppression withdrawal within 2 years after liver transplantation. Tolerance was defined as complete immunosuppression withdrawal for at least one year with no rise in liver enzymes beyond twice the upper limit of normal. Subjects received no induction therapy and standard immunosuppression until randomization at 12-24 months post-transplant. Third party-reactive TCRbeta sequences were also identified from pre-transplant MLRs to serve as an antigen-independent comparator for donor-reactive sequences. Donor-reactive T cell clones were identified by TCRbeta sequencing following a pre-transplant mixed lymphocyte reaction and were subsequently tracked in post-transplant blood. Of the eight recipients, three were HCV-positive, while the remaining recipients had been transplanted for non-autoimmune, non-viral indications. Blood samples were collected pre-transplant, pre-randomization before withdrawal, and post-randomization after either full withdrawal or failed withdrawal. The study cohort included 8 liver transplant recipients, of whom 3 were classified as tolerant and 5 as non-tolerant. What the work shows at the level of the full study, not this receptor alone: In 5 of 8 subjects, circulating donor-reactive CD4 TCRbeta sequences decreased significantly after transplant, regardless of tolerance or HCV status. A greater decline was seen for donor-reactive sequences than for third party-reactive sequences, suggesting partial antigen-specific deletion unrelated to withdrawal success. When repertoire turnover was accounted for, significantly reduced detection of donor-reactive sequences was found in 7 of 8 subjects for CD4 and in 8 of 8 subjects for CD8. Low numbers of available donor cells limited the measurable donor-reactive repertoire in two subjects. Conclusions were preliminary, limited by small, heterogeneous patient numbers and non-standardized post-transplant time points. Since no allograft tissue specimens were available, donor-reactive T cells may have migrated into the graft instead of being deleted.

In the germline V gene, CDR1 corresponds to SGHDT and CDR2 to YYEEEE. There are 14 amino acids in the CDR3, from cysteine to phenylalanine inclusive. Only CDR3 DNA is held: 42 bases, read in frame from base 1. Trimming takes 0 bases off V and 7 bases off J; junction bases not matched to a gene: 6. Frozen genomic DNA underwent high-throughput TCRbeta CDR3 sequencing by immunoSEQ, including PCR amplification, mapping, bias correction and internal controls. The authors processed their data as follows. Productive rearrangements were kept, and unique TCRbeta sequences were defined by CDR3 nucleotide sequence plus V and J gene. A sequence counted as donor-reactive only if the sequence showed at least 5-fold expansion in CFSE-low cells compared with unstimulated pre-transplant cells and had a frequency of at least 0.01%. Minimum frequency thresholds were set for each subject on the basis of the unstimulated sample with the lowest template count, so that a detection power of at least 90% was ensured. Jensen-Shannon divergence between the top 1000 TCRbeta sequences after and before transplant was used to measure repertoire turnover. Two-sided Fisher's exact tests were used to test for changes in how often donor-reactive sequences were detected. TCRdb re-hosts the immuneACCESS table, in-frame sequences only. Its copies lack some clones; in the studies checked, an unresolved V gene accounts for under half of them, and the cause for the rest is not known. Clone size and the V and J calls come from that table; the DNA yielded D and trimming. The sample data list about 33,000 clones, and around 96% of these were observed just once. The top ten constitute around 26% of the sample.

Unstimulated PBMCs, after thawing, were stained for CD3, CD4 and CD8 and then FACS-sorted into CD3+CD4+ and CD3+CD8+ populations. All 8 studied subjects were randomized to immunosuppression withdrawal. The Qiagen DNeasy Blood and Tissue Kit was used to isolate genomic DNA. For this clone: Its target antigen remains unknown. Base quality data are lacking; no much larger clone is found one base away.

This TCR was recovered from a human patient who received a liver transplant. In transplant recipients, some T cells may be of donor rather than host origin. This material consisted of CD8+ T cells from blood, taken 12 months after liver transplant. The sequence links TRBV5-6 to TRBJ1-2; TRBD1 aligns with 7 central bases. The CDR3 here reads CASSLGRDRRGYTF. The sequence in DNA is TGTGCCAGCAGCTTGGGGCGGGACAGACGTGGCTACACCTTC.